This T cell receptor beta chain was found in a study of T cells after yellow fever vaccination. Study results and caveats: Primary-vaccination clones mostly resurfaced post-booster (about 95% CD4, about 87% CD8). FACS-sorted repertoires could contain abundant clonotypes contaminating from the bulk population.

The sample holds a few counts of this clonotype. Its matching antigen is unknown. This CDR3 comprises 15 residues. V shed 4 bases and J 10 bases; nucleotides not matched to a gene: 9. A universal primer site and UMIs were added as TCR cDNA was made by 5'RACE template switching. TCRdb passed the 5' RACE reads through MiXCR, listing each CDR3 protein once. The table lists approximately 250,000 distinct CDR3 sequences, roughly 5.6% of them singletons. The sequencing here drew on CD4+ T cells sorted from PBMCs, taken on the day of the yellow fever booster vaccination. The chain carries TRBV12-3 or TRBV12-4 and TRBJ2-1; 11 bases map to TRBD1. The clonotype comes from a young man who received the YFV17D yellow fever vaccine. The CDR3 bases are TGTGCCAGCAGTTCCCGGGACAGGGGGTTATGGGAGCAGTTCTTC. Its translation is CASSSRDRGLWEQFF.